One TCR beta chain is described in this entry. V lost 4 bases, J lost 4 bases, and 16 bases lay in between. Germline assignment: CDR1 MNHEY and CDR2 SVGAGI. The CDR3 is 15 amino acids. This sample is part of a study of T-cell reconstitution after alpha-beta-depleted transplantation in children. Preparing the TCRbeta library involved the use of unique molecular identifiers. MiXCR was run by TCRdb on the PCR reads, yielding one entry per CDR3 protein. The sample shows about 500,000 distinct CDR3 sequences, 30% to 35% of them seen only once. The receptor was derived from a human donor who donated a stem cell graft to a child with aplastic anemia. The sample here was PBMCs from the stem cell graft donor, taken from the stem cell graft. The J gene is TRBJ1-1, the V gene TRBV6-5; D not resolved. The CDR3 coding sequence is TGTGCCAGCAGTTTCCTAGCCCATGTGGGCACTGAAGCTTTCTTT. Its translation is CASSFLAHVGTEAFF.